This T cell receptor beta chain was identified during a study of metastatic and nonmetastatic thyroid tumors. Germline V gene sequence: CDR1 MDHEN, CDR2 SYDVKM. The CDR3 covers 14 residues. Trimming shortened V by 6 bases and J by 4 bases, and 16 bases separated the two germline ends. This clone was detected a few times. Using MiXCR, TCRdb reanalyzed the PCR reads. Counted here are 25,000 to 30,000 clones, about 15% occurring once; the ten biggest clones make up more than 3%. No treatment had been given to any patient before thyroid surgery. The sample consisted of blood. The sequence was collected from a female donor with papillary thyroid cancer or a benign thyroid nodule (not recorded which). Some clones in this sample may be carry-over from other donors' samples. This sequence joins TRBV28 and TRBJ2-7; D possibly corresponds to TRBD2 (6 bases). The chain's CDR3 is CASSVDGSGYEQYF. In DNA form, the CDR3 reads TGTGCCAGCAGCGTAGACGGGAGCGGGTACGAGCAGTACTTC.